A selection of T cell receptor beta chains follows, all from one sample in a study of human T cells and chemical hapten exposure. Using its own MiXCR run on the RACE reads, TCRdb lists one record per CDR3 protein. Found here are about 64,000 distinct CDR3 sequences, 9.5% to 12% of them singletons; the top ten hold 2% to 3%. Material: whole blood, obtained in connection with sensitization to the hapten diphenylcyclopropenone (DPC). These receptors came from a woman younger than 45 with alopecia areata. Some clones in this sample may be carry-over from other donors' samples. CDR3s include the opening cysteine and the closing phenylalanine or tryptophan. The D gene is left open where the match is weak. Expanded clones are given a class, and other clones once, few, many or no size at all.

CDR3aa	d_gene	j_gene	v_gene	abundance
CASSFGQFDYEQYF	-	TRBJ2-7	TRBV7-2	few
CSVEGQAAPEQFF	-	TRBJ2-1	TRBV29-1	few
CSAPEAQITEAFF	-	TRBJ1-1	TRBV20-1	-
CASIRELYGYTF	-	TRBJ1-2	TRBV2	many
CASSRTGVTEAFF	TRBD1	TRBJ1-1	TRBV5-1	many
CASSLEGGASGTQYF	-	TRBJ2-3	TRBV11-2	few
CASSSTLTTSRSYNEQSF	-	TRBJ2-1	TRBV7-9	many
CASTPPHGGTQYF	-	TRBJ2-5	TRBV28	-
CASSLGAAVGNEQFF	-	TRBJ2-1	TRBV4-3	-
CSAYRGSTLHF	TRBD1	TRBJ1-6	TRBV20-1	-
CATSDFLSNYGYTF	-	TRBJ1-2	TRBV24-1	few
CASSLDYRVSYGYTF	-	TRBJ1-2	TRBV18	few
CASSLEGTGLPTEAFF	-	TRBJ1-1	TRBV5-5	-
CASSIRRTGGNYGYTF	TRBD1	TRBJ1-2	TRBV19	many
CASSWTGRDNEQFF	-	TRBJ2-1	TRBV5-1	many
CASTTDRRFRESGNQPQHF	TRBD1	TRBJ1-5	TRBV28	many
CASSQLAHDRGPSGRVYEQYF	-	TRBJ2-7	TRBV4-3	-
CASSHIGVVYEQYF	-	TRBJ2-7	TRBV2	few
CASSLEVGGRRGIQYF	-	TRBJ2-4	TRBV28	few
CASSTWGRSGEQYF	-	TRBJ2-7	TRBV28	few
CASSKGQLNTDTQYF	-	TRBJ2-3	TRBV7-8	many
CASSLGSVSGELFF	-	TRBJ2-2	TRBV18	-
CASIGVNTEAFF	-	TRBJ1-1	TRBV28	many
CASSPEGLAGSDVYEQYF	TRBD2	TRBJ2-7	TRBV5-1	many
CASSLARDNNEQFF	-	TRBJ2-1	TRBV7-8	few
CASRNSGANVLTF	-	TRBJ2-6	TRBV7-3	many
CASSYSGTNTGELFF	-	TRBJ2-2	TRBV4-3	-
CASSLGSQGGEQFF	-	TRBJ2-1	TRBV7-6	-
CATSRDQNLAGAHNEQFF	TRBD2	TRBJ2-1	TRBV15	few
CASSLRQIGELFF	-	TRBJ2-2	TRBV11-2	few
CASSLGLYSEQFF	-	TRBJ2-1	TRBV11-3	few
CASSLGGHREHEQFF	-	TRBJ2-1	TRBV11-2	-
CASSSGPGNEQFF	-	TRBJ2-1	TRBV12-3/TRBV12-4	few
CASSHPDRNWAKNIQYF	-	TRBJ2-4	TRBV11-2	many
CASTQLAGGPDTQYF	TRBD2	TRBJ2-3	TRBV11-2	few
CSGGLYQETQYF	-	TRBJ2-5	TRBV29-1	few
CAWRTIGNTIYF	-	TRBJ1-3	TRBV30	few
CASSERGQETQYF	-	TRBJ2-5	TRBV10-1	-
CASSSGGSYNEQFF	TRBD2	TRBJ2-1	TRBV7-8	few
CASSLDSTNEKLFF	-	TRBJ1-4	TRBV5-5	many
CASSPRLGRDNSPLHF	-	TRBJ1-6	TRBV18	few
CAFIPRAASGNTIYF	-	TRBJ1-3	TRBV25-1	-
CSVGRGVNTEAFF	-	TRBJ1-1	TRBV29-1	few
CASSLARSPGDSPLHF	-	TRBJ1-6	TRBV28	-
CASSSDPVGGLLFF	-	TRBJ2-1	TRBV7-9	-
CASSSGTGLYEQYF	TRBD1	TRBJ2-7	TRBV5-1	-
CASSFRGSTDTQYF	-	TRBJ2-3	TRBV27	many
CASSLVQLSGANVLTF	-	TRBJ2-6	TRBV7-8	-
CASSLTGQGEGGYTF	TRBD1	TRBJ1-2	TRBV7-3	-
CASSRGLADQYF	TRBD2	TRBJ2-3	TRBV6-5	-
CASSDSGMRLHF	-	TRBJ2-7	TRBV6-4	few
CASSLLTVSGNTIYF	-	TRBJ1-3	TRBV28	-
CASSTGFSEAFF	-	TRBJ1-1	TRBV10-2	few
CASSPDRGQGYGYTF	TRBD1	TRBJ1-2	TRBV7-3	many
CASSEKDTLNEKLFF	-	TRBJ1-4	TRBV7-2	few